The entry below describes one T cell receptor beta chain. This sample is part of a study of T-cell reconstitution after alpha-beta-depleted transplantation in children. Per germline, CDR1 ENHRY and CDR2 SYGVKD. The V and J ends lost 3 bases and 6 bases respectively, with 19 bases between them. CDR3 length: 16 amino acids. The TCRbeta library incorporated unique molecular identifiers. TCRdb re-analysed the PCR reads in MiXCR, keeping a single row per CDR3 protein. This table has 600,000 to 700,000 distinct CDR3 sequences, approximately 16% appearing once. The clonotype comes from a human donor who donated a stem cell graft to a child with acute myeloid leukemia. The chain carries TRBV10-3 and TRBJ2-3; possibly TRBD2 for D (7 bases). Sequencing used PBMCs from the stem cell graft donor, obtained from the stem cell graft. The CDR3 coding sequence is TGTGCCATCAGTGAAGTTGGCGGGGGCCAGACGGATACGCAGTATTTT. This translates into CAISEVGGGQTDTQYF.